These 24 T cell receptor beta chains originate from one sample sequenced in a study of regulatory T cells listed by TCRdb under 2018. Library preparation was by the immunoSEQ multiplex PCR assay. In the multiplex PCR, 52 forward TRBV primers and 13 reverse TRBJ primers were used, and assay-based and computational corrections were applied for amplification bias. Here the immuneACCESS table is served through TCRdb, limited to in-frame sequences with V and J called. Missing clones are a known gap in these copies; in checked studies unresolved V genes cover under half, and the rest lacks a known reason. The table for this sample lists approximately 9,300 clones; over 75% of them were counted only once. More than 9% of the sample goes to the ten largest clones. Sequencing used CD8+ T cells sorted from blood. Receptors originate from a person aged 18-29 years with CD3G deficiency.

The J gene is TRBJ2-7, the V gene TRBV5-1, with TRBD1 matching over 7 bases. Germline V gene data show CDR1 as SGHRS and CDR2 as YFSETQ. V dropped 0 bases and J dropped 9; count of bases not matched to a gene: 12. CDR3 length: 15 amino acids. CDR3 DNA: TGCGCCAGCAGCTTGGCCGGTGGAGACAGGGCGGTGCAGTACTTC. Encoded protein: CASSLAGGDRAVQYF. The complete variable domain, with remaining parts taken from reference TRBV5-1 and TRBJ2-7, reads KAGVTQTPRYLIKTRGQQVTLSCSPISGHRSVSWYQQTPGQGLQFLFEYFSETQRNKGNFPGRFSGRQFSNSRSEMNVSTLELGDSALYLCASSLAGGDRAVQYFGPGTRLTVT.

V and J are TRBV7-9 and TRBJ2-1; 9 nucleotides agree with TRBD1. With V trimmed by 4 bases and J by 6 bases, 13 bases remained unmatched. The CDR3 sequence is 17 residues long. Germline CDR1 is SEHNR and CDR2 is FQNEAQ (reference sequence). The CDR3 nucleotides are TGTGCCAGCAGCTCGAGCCACTACCGGGACAGGGTCAATGAGCAGTTCTTC. It yields the protein CASSSSHYRDRVNEQFF.

The CDR3 DNA reads TGTGCCAGCAGCTTAGCCCCTAACACTGAAGCTTTCTTT. It is translated as CASSLAPNTEAFF. This chain uses TRBV7-9 with TRBJ1-1; D unclear. The V end was cut by 0 bases, the J end by 2 bases, with 4 bases between. This CDR3 has 13 amino acids. CDR1 and CDR2 (germline): SEHNR, FQNEAQ (reference sequence).

V gene TRBV6-1 combines with J gene TRBJ2-1; D tentatively reads TRBD1 or TRBD2 (5 bases each). The CDR3 runs to 18 residues. Trimming shortened V by 3 bases and J by 0 bases, and 18 bases separated the two germline ends. From germline, CDR1 is MNHNS and CDR2 SASEGT. The DNA for the CDR3 is TGTGCCAGCAGTGATGGAGGTGGGGGTTTTTCCTCCTACAATGAGCAGTTCTTC. It codes for CASSDGGGGFSSYNEQFF.

This clone turned up a few times. The chain has TRBV28 and TRBJ2-7, with unresolved D. Trimming removed 4 bases at V and 2 bases at J, with 12 bases between. Germline assignment: CDR1 MDHEN and CDR2 SYDVKM. This CDR3 has 14 residues. CDR3 in DNA: TGTGCCAGCAGTTCCCTTGTGACCACCTACGAGCAGTACTTC. As protein: CASSSLVTTYEQYF.

V and J are TRBV6-1 and TRBJ2-7, with D perhaps being TRBD1 or TRBD2 (5 bases each). CDR3 length: 15 residues. Germline assignment: CDR1 MNHNS and CDR2 SASEGT. V was pared by 1 base and J by 5 bases, with 15 bases between. CDR3 loop: CASSEVRGAGNEQYF. The CDR3 region has the DNA TGTGCCAGCAGTGAAGTAAGGGGCGCCGGGAACGAGCAGTACTTC.

The chain links TRBV6-1 to TRBJ2-6, with no clear D. The CDR3 runs 15 residues. Trimming pared 3 bases from V and 0 bases from J, leaving 6 bases between. The germline V gene has CDR1 MNHNS and CDR2 SASEGT. CDR3 protein: CASSDWPSGANVLTF. The DNA of the CDR3 is TGTGCCAGCAGTGATTGGCCCTCTGGGGCCAACGTCCTGACTTTC.

The V call is TRBV19, the J call TRBJ2-1; no clear D gene. Germline V gives CDR1 LNHDA, CDR2 SQIVND (reference sequence). The CDR3 contains 13 residues. V was clipped by 5 bases and J by 9 bases, with 14 bases between them. CDR3 amino acids: CASSGLLWGEQFF. The CDR3 bases are TGTGCCAGTAGTGGCCTACTTTGGGGTGAGCAGTTCTTC.

The rearrangement joins TRBV6-1 to TRBJ1-1; TRBD1 is a possible D gene (6 bases). V was shortened by 2 bases and J by 1 base, with 8 bases between the two germline ends. The germline CDR1 and CDR2 sequences are MNHNS and SASEGT. The CDR3 has 14 residues. This CDR3 reads CASSERTANTEAFF. Here the CDR3 DNA reads TGTGCCAGCAGTGAACGGACAGCGAACACTGAAGCTTTCTTT.

The J gene is TRBJ1-2, the V gene TRBV6-1; D unresolved. V was clipped by 2 bases and J by 7 bases, with 17 bases between them. The V gene's germline CDR1 is MNHNS and CDR2 SASEGT. The CDR3 has 15 residues. The CDR3 bases are TGTGCCAGCAGTGAATACGAAGGAGGGCCCTTTGGCTACACCTTC. It codes for CASSEYEGGPFGYTF.

The chain has TRBV6-1 and TRBJ1-5; 8 bases match TRBD1. The CDR3 length is 15 residues. V shed 3 bases, J shed 6 bases, and the junction held 7 bases outside the gene matches. CDR1 and CDR2 from the germline V gene are MNHNS and SASEGT. The CDR3 coding sequence is TGTGCCAGCAGTGATGGGGCAGGGGGCGTTCAGCCCCAGCATTTT. Protein product: CASSDGAGGVQPQHF.

The chain employs TRBV5-1 and TRBJ2-7; perhaps D is TRBD1 or TRBD2 (5 bases each). V was cut by 0 bases and J by 7 bases, with 14 bases left in between. The CDR3 runs to 14 residues. Germline V lookup: CDR1 SGHRS, CDR2 YFSETQ. The DNA for the CDR3 is TGCGCCAGCAGCTTGGCTGGGGGAAAGAAGGAGCAGTACTTC. This codes for CASSLAGGKKEQYF.

This clone has more than one count but fewer than ten. This chain joins TRBV7-9 and TRBJ1-3, with D uncertain. The ends were cut back, 5 bases at V and 0 bases at J, with 20 bases in the middle. The germline gives CDR1 SEHNR, CDR2 FQNEAQ (reference sequence). The CDR3 spans 18 residues. The CDR3 DNA reads as TGTGCCAGCAGCCCTTACACCGGGCCTACCTCCTCTGGAAACACCATATATTTT. Translating it yields CASSPYTGPTSSGNTIYF.

The chain has TRBV27 and TRBJ2-3; 10 bases are shared with TRBD2. The V segment lost 4 bases and the J segment 6 bases; nucleotides outside the gene matches: 4. This CDR3 is built from 14 residues. The germline V gene has CDR1 MNHEY and CDR2 SMNVEV (reference sequence). As DNA, the CDR3 is TGTGCCAGCAGTTCTAGCGGGAGTGCGGATACGCAGTATTTT. It encodes CASSSSGSADTQYF.

The V gene is TRBV28, the J gene TRBJ2-7, with D perhaps matching TRBD2 (6 bases). The length of the CDR3 is 14 residues. Germline CDR1 is MDHEN and CDR2 is SYDVKM. V shed 5 bases and J shed 3 bases, with 14 bases lying between them. The DNA of the CDR3 is TGTGCCAGCAGTCCCCAGGGACTGCTCTACGAGCAGTACTTC. This sequence encodes CASSPQGLLYEQYF.

This clone has only one observation. This sequence joins TRBV13 and TRBJ2-3, with D possibly TRBD2 on 6 matching bases. The V gene's germline CDR1 is PRHDT and CDR2 FYEKMQ (reference sequence). V lost 0 bases and J 8 bases, leaving 15 bases between the germline ends. This CDR3 comprises 15 residues. DNA for the CDR3: TGTGCCAGCAGCTTAGGGGCGGGGTCCTATAGTACGCAGTATTTT. Its translation is CASSLGAGSYSTQYF. The whole variable domain, remainder taken from reference TRBV13 and TRBJ2-3, is AAGVIQSPRHLIKEKRETATLKCYPIPRHDTVYWYQQGPGQDPQFLISFYEKMQSDKGSIPDRFSAQQFSDYHSELNMSSLELGDSALYFCASSLGAGSYSTQYFGPGTRLTVL.

The chain recombines TRBV19 with TRBJ1-1, with D unclear. Germline V gene sequence: CDR1 LNHDA, CDR2 SQIVND (reference sequence). The CDR3 has 14 residues. The germline V and J ends were trimmed by 6 bases and 1 base, with 12 bases remaining between them. CDR3 bases: TGTGCCAGTAGGAGTATACGGTCGAACACTGAAGCTTTCTTT. Translation gives CASRSIRSNTEAFF. Based on the CDR3 plus reference TRBV19 and TRBJ1-1, the full variable domain is DGGITQSPKYLFRKEGQNVTLSCEQNLNHDAMYWYRQDPGQGLRLIYYSQIVNDFQKGDIAEGYSVSREKKESFPLTVTSAQKNPTAFYLCASRSIRSNTEAFFGQGTRLTVV.

The CDR3 loop reads CASSGAGWYEQYF. In nucleotides, the CDR3 is TGTGCCAGCAGCGGGGCAGGGTGGTACGAGCAGTACTTC. The rearrangement uses TRBV6-1 and TRBJ2-5, with D possibly being TRBD1 or TRBD2 (5 bases each). Near its end, the DNA agrees better with TRBJ2-7, so the J call may be wrong. CDR1 and CDR2 (germline): MNHNS, SASEGT. The CDR3 has 13 amino acids.

This clone came up a few times. This chain uses TRBV28 with TRBJ2-7, with D perhaps TRBD2 (7 bases). CDR1 and CDR2 from the germline V gene are MDHEN and SYDVKM. CDR3 size: 14 residues. The ends were cut back, 8 bases at V and 2 bases at J, with 16 bases in the middle. CDR3 sequence (DNA): TGTGCCAGCGGGAGGGCAGGGGATCCCTACGAGCAGTACTTC. This translates into CASGRAGDPYEQYF.

The chain combines TRBV28 with TRBJ2-6; 10 bases fit TRBD1. This CDR3 contains 17 residues. Germline V gene sequence: CDR1 MDHEN, CDR2 SYDVKM. V was clipped by 6 bases and J by 4 bases; unmatched bases: 9. The CDR3 protein is CASSPGTGDSGANVLTF. For the CDR3, the DNA is TGTGCCAGCAGCCCCGGGACAGGGGATTCAGGGGCCAACGTCCTGACTTTC.

In this sample, this clone turned up a few times. The chain joins TRBV19 to TRBJ2-2, with TRBD1 matching over 10 bases. There are 16 residues in the CDR3. Germline V gene sequence: CDR1 LNHDA, CDR2 SQIVND (reference sequence). The J segment lost 4 bases and the V segment lost 3 bases, leaving 5 bases of the junction unmatched. The CDR3 region has the DNA TGTGCCAGTAGTATCCGGACAGGGGGTCGCACCGGGGAGCTGTTTTTT. It yields the protein CASSIRTGGRTGELFF.

This clone is deemed large (0.1 to 1%). V is TRBV6-6 and J is TRBJ2-1; perhaps TRBD1 as D (6 bases). Germline V lookup: CDR1 MNHNY, CDR2 SVGAGI (reference sequence). The CDR3 runs 12 residues. V was pared by 4 bases and J by 7 bases, with 8 bases between. CDR3 amino acids: CASSSDRNEQFF. The CDR3 bases are TGTGCCAGCAGTTCGGACAGAAATGAGCAGTTCTTC.

The V call is TRBV28, the J call TRBJ2-7; D is unresolved. Trimming removed 6 bases from V and 6 bases from J, with 15 bases in between. Germline CDR1 reads MDHEN; CDR2 reads SYDVKM. This CDR3 spans 13 amino acids. The CDR3 region is CASRAGLFSEQYF. In DNA form, the CDR3 reads TGTGCCAGCAGGGCAGGCCTCTTCTCCGAGCAGTACTTC.

V is TRBV7-8 and J is TRBJ2-2, with 7 bases identical to TRBD2. The length of the CDR3 is 17 residues. The germline CDR1 and CDR2 sequences are SGHVS and FQNEAQ. With 5 bases clipped from V and 3 bases from J, the junction kept 12 bases outside the gene matches. The CDR3 DNA reads TGTGCCAGCAGCCAATTTGCTAGCGGAGGCGACACCGGGGAGCTGTTTTTT. Its translation is CASSQFASGGDTGELFF.